These 7 T cell receptor beta chains share one sample of origin, sequenced in a study of blood T cell repertoires in COVID-19. The table came from immunoSEQ multiplex PCR; TCRdb's copy has only in-frame clones and leaves some out. The sample has about 300,000 clones; approximately 88% are singletons. The sequencing sample was made of peripheral blood. The receptors were gathered from a human donor with COVID-19, enrolled during active disease. The donor label of this sample is uncertain.

This chain links TRBV19 with TRBJ2-3; 7 nucleotides line up with TRBD2. The CDR3 has 14 residues. Trimming cost V 1 base and J 4 bases; bases outside gene matches: 2. The germline gives CDR1 LNHDA, CDR2 SQIVND (reference sequence). The CDR3 coding sequence is TGTGCCAGTAGTATAGGCGGGAGAGCAGATACGCAGTATTTT. Protein product: CASSIGGRADTQYF.

The rearrangement links TRBV5-1 to TRBJ2-1, with 11 bases aligning to TRBD1. The CDR3 has 16 residues. The germline CDR1 and CDR2 sequences are SGHRS and YFSETQ. V trimming: 0 bases; J trimming: 4 bases; junction bases outside the gene matches: 3. CDR3 residues: CASSLVGTGGYNEQFF. DNA of the CDR3: TGCGCCAGCAGCTTGGTGGGGACAGGGGGTTACAATGAGCAGTTCTTC.

The chain carries TRBV9 and TRBJ2-7, with 12 positions matching TRBD2. V was pared by 4 bases and J by 6 bases, with 14 bases of the junction left unmatched. The CDR3 loop spans 17 amino acids. Looked up from germline, CDR1 is SGDLS and CDR2 is YYNGEE. The CDR3 DNA follows: TGTGCCAGCAGCCCGAGCGGGACTAGCGGGCCAATGGGCGAGCAGTACTTC. This sequence encodes CASSPSGTSGPMGEQYF.

The chain links TRBV5-1 to TRBJ2-5; 8 bases fit TRBD2. Trimming at V came to 4 bases and at J to 3 bases, leaving 17 bases not matched to a gene. Germline lookup yields CDR1 SGHRS and CDR2 YFSETQ. This CDR3 comprises 18 residues. The CDR3 DNA reads as TGCGCCAGCAGCAAAGCAGGGTTGACTAGCGAGCTAGAAGAGACCCAGTACTTC. As protein: CASSKAGLTSELEETQYF.

The chain combines TRBV19 with TRBJ2-3, with D possibly matching TRBD2 (5 bases). CDR3 length: 14 amino acids. Germline CDR1 LNHDA, CDR2 SQIVND (reference sequence). The V end lost 0 bases, the J end lost 5 bases, and 9 bases lay between the germline ends. The CDR3 DNA reads TGTGCCAGTAGTATAGAAGGGAGTAGAGATACGCAGTATTTT. Translation: CASSIEGSRDTQYF.

This chain links TRBV6-6 with TRBJ2-7; possibly TRBD1 for D (6 bases). Trimming shortened V by 6 bases and J by 2 bases, and 14 bases separated the two germline ends. There are 14 residues in the CDR3. Per germline, CDR1 MNHNY and CDR2 SVGAGI (reference sequence). The CDR3 bases are TGTGCCAGCAGCCCCCAGGGGCCCACCTACGAGCAGTACTTC. Protein: CASSPQGPTYEQYF.

V and J are TRBV7-9 and TRBJ2-5, with 7 positions matching TRBD2. The CDR3 runs 17 residues. Trimming took 0 bases from V and 1 from J; bases not matched to a gene: 8. From germline, CDR1 is SEHNR and CDR2 FQNEAQ (reference sequence). The CDR3 region is CASSLADLAELQETQYF. The CDR3 DNA follows: TGTGCCAGCAGCTTAGCGGATCTAGCGGAACTCCAAGAGACCCAGTACTTC.